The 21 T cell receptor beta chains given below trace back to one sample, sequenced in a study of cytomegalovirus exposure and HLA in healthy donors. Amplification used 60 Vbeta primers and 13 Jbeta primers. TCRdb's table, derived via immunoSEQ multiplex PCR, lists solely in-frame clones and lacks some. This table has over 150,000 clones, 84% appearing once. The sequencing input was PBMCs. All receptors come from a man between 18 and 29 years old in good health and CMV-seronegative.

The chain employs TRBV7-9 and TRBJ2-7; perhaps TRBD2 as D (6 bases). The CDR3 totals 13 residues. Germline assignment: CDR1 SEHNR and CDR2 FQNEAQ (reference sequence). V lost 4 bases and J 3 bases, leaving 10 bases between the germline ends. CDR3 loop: CASSSGTLYEQYF. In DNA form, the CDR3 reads TGTGCCAGCAGCTCCGGGACTCTCTACGAGCAGTACTTC.

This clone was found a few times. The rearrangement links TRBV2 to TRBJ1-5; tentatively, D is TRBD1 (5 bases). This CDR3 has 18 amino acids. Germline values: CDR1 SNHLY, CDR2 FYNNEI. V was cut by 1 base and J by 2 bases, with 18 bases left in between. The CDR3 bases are TGTGCCAGCAGTGAAGAAAACGTGAGGCAGGGCGGCAATCAGCCCCAGCATTTT. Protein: CASSEENVRQGGNQPQHF.

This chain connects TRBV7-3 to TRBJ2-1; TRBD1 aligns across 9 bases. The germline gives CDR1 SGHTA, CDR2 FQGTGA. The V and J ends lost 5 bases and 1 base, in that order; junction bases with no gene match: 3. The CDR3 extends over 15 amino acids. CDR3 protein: CASSQDRGSYNEQFF. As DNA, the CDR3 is TGTGCCAGCAGCCAGGACAGGGGATCCTACAATGAGCAGTTCTTC.

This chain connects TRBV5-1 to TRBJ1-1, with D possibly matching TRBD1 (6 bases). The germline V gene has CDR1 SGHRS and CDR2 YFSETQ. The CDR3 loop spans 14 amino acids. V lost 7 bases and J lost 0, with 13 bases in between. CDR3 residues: CASSTGVMNTEAFF. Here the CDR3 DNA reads TGCGCCAGCTCGACAGGCGTCATGAACACTGAAGCTTTCTTT. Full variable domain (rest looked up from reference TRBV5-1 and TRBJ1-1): KAGVTQTPRYLIKTRGQQVTLSCSPISGHRSVSWYQQTPGQGLQFLFEYFSETQRNKGNFPGRFSGRQFSNSRSEMNVSTLELGDSALYLCASSTGVMNTEAFFGQGTRLTVV.

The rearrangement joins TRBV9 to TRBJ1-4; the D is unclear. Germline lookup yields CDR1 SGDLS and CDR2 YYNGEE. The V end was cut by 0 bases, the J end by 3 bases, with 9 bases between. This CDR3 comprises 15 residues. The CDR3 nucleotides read TGTGCCAGCAGCGTAGAAGCGGCTGCTAATGAAAAACTGTTTTTT. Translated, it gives CASSVEAAANEKLFF.

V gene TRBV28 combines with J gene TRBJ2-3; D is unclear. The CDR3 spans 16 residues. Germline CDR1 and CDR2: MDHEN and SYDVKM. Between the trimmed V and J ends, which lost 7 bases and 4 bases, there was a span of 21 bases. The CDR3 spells CASIPQPVAEPDTQYF. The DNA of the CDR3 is TGTGCCAGCATCCCCCAACCAGTGGCGGAGCCAGATACGCAGTATTTT. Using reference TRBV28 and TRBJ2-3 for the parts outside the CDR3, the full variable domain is DVKVTQSSRYLVKRTGEKVFLECVQDMDHENMFWYRQDPGLGLRLIYFSYDVKMKEKGDIPEGYSVSREKKERFSLILESASTNQTSMYLCASIPQPVAEPDTQYFGPGTRLTVL.

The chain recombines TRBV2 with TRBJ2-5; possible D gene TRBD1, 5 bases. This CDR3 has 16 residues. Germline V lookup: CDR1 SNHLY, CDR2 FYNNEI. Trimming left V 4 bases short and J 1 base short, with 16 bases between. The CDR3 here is CASSGLESTGQETQYF. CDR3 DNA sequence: TGTGCCAGCAGTGGGCTTGAATCCACAGGCCAAGAGACCCAGTACTTC.

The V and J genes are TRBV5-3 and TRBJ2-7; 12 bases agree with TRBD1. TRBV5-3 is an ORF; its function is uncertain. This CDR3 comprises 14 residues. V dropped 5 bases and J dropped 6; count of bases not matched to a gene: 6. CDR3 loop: CARSPGTGGPEQYF. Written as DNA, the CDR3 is TGTGCCAGAAGTCCCGGGACAGGGGGCCCCGAGCAGTACTTC.

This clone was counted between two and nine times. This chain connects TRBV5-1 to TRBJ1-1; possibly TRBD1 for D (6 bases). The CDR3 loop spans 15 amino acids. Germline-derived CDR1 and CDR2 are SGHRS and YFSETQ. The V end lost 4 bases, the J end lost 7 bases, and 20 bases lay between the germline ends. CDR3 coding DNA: TGCGCCAGCAGCAGCAGGGACACCTGGAGTGGTGAAGCTTTCTTT. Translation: CASSSRDTWSGEAFF.

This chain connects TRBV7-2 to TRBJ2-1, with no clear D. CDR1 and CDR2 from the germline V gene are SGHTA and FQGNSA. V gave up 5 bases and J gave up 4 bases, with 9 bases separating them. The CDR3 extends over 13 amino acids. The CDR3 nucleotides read TGTGCCAGCAGCCCTCCCGTTTACAATGAGCAGTTCTTC. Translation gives CASSPPVYNEQFF.

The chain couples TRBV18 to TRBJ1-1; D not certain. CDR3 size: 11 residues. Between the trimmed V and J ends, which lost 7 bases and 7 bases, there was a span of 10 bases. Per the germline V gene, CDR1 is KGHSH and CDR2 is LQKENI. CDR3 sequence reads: CASFSAGEAFF. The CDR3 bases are TGTGCCAGCTTCTCGGCAGGTGAAGCTTTCTTT. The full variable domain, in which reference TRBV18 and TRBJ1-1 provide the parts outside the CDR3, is NAGVMQNPRHLVRRRGQEARLRCSPMKGHSHVYWYRQLPEEGLKFMVYLQKENIIDESGMPKERFSAEFPKEGPSILRIQQVVRGDSAAYFCASFSAGEAFFGQGTRLTVV.

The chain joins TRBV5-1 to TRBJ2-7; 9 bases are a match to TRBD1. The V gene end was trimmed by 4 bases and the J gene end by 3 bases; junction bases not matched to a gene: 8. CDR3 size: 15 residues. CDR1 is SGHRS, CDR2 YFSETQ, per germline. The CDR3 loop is CASSERPGQGYEQYF. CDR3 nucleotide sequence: TGCGCCAGCAGCGAGAGGCCGGGACAGGGCTACGAGCAGTACTTC.

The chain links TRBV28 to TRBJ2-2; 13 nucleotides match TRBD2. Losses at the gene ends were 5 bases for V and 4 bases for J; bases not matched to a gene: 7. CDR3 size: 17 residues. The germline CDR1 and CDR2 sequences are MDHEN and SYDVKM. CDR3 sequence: CASSPTRLAGGTGELFF. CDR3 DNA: TGTGCCAGCAGTCCAACCCGACTAGCGGGGGGCACCGGGGAGCTGTTTTTT.

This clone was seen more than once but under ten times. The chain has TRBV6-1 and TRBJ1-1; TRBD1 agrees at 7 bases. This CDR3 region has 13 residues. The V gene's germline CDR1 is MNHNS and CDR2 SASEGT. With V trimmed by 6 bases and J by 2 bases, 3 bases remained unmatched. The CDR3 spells CASRWDSNTEAFF. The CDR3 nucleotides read TGTGCCAGCAGATGGGACAGCAACACTGAAGCTTTCTTT.

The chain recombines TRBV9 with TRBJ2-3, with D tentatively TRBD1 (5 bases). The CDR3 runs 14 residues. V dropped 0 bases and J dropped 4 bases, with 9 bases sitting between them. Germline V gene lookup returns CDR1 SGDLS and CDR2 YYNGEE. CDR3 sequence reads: CASSVATEADTQYF. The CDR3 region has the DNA TGTGCCAGCAGCGTAGCGACAGAGGCAGATACGCAGTATTTT. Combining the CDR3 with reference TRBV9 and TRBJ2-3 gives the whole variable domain DSGVTQTPKHLITATGQRVTLRCSPRSGDLSVYWYQQSLDQGLQFLIQYYNGEERAKGNILERFSAQQFPDLHSELNLSSLELGDSALYFCASSVATEADTQYFGPGTRLTVL.

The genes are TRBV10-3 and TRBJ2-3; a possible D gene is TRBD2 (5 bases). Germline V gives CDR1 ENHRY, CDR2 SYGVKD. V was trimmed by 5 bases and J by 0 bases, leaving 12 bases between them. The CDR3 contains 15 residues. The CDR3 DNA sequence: TGTGCCATCAGTTTCGGGGTCCTTAGCACAGATACGCAGTATTTT. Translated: CAISFGVLSTDTQYF.

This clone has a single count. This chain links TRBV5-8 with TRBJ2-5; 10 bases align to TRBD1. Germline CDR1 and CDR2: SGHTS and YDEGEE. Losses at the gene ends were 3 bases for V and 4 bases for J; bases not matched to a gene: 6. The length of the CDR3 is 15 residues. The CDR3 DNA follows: TGTGCCAGCAGCTATCCGGGACAGGGGATAGAGACCCAGTACTTC. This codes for CASSYPGQGIETQYF.

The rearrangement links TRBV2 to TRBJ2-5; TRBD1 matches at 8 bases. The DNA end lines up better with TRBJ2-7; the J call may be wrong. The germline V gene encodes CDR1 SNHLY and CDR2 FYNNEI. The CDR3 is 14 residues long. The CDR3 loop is CASILGQGSYEQYF. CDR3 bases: TGTGCCAGCATACTAGGACAGGGCTCCTACGAGCAGTACTTC.

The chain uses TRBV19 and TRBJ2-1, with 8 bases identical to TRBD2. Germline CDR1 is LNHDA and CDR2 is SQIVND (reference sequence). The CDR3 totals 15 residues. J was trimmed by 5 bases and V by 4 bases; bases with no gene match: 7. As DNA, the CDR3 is TGTGCCAGTAGTAAGGGACTAGGGGGGGACAATGAGCAGTTCTTC. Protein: CASSKGLGGDNEQFF.

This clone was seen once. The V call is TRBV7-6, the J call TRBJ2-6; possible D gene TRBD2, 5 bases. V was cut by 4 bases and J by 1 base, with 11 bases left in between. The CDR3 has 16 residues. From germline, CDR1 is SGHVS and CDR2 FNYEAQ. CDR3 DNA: TGTGCCAGCAGCTCTCGGAGGAGATCTGGGGCCAACGTCCTGACTTTC. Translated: CASSSRRRSGANVLTF.

The CDR3 loop reads CAINSDRVETQYF. The CDR3 DNA reads as TGTGCCATCAATTCTGACAGGGTAGAGACCCAGTACTTC. The chain couples TRBV10-3 to TRBJ2-5; 7 nucleotides agree with TRBD1. Trimming at V came to 7 bases and at J to 4 bases, leaving 6 bases not matched to a gene. The CDR3 runs 13 residues. Per germline, CDR1 ENHRY and CDR2 SYGVKD.